These 30 T cell receptor beta chains originate from one sample sequenced in a study of blood T cell repertoires in COVID-19. Using immunoSEQ multiplex PCR, the repertoire was profiled, and TCRdb retains in-frame clones only, with some absent. The data hold tens of thousands of clones, with roughly 80% observed a single time. Sample: peripheral blood. All receptors derive from a human donor in a cohort sampled during active COVID-19.

This clone was recorded a few times. DNA of the CDR3: TGTGCCAGCCAGACTTCTTTAACCTCTGGAAACACCATATATTTT. It yields the protein CASQTSLTSGNTIYF. V gene TRBV19 combines with J gene TRBJ1-3; the D is unclear. Trimming shortened V by 9 bases and J by 0 bases, and 15 bases separated the two germline ends. CDR1 is LNHDA, CDR2 SQIVND, per germline (reference sequence). The CDR3 is 15 residues long.

A few counts support this clone. The chain recombines TRBV28 with TRBJ2-7; 9 positions agree with TRBD1. The CDR3 extends over 15 amino acids. The J segment lost 9 bases and the V segment lost 4 bases, leaving 13 bases of the junction unmatched. The germline V gene has CDR1 MDHEN and CDR2 SYDVKM. DNA of the CDR3: TGTGCCAGCAGTTGGGCCGGGACAGGGCATTCGTGGCAGTACTTC. Translating it yields CASSWAGTGHSWQYF.

V gene TRBV7-9 combines with J gene TRBJ2-1; D gene ambiguous. The CDR3 runs to 13 residues. V was pared by 3 bases and J by 6 bases, with 9 bases between. Germline lookup yields CDR1 SEHNR and CDR2 FQNEAQ (reference sequence). The chain's CDR3 is CASSFLQLNEQFF. Here the CDR3 DNA reads TGTGCCAGCAGCTTTCTCCAACTCAATGAGCAGTTCTTC.

CDR3 amino acids: CASSQDRSWSGANVLTF. CDR3 coding DNA: TGCGCCAGCAGCCAAGATAGATCGTGGTCTGGGGCCAACGTCCTGACTTTC. The chain has TRBV4-3 and TRBJ2-6; no firm D call. The CDR3 is 17 residues long. Trimming cost V 0 bases and J 1 base, with 10 bases left between them. Germline V lookup: CDR1 LGHNA, CDR2 YSLEER.

The rearrangement joins TRBV27 to TRBJ2-7, with D maybe TRBD2 (6 bases). This CDR3 has 15 amino acids. Germline V gene sequence: CDR1 MNHEY, CDR2 SMNVEV (reference sequence). Trimming left V 5 bases short and J 3 bases short, with 17 bases between. CDR3 sequence reads: CASSPLSGGLYEQYF. The CDR3 region has the DNA TGTGCCAGCAGTCCCCTTAGCGGAGGACTCTACGAGCAGTACTTC.

This chain connects TRBV28 to TRBJ1-5; D remains unclear. Germline values: CDR1 MDHEN, CDR2 SYDVKM. The V and J ends lost 2 bases and 6 bases respectively, with 14 bases between them. This CDR3 comprises 15 residues. The CDR3 loop is CASSLEVTMGQPQHF. The CDR3 DNA sequence: TGTGCCAGCAGTTTAGAGGTAACAATGGGTCAGCCCCAGCATTTT.

The chain has TRBV4-2 and TRBJ2-2, with D perhaps matching TRBD1 (5 bases). CDR3 length: 15 residues. V was cut by 0 bases and J by 3 bases, with 8 bases left in between. CDR1 is LGHNA, CDR2 YNFKEQ, per germline. The CDR3 region has the DNA TGTGCCAGCAGCCAAGAATTCAGGGACACCGGGGAGCTGTTTTTT. It encodes CASSQEFRDTGELFF.

The chain has TRBV5-6 and TRBJ2-7, with 7 positions matching TRBD1. CDR1 and CDR2 from the germline V gene are SGHDT and YYEEEE. J lost 0 bases, V lost 4 bases, and 13 bases had no gene match. This CDR3 has 17 residues. The CDR3 here is CASSQKRGRPASYEQYF. CDR3 bases: TGTGCCAGCAGCCAAAAAAGGGGGCGGCCAGCCTCCTACGAGCAGTACTTC.

The CDR3 sequence is CASSVLDSGVGEQYF. In DNA, the CDR3 is TGTGCCAGCAGCGTACTGGATAGCGGGGTGGGGGAGCAGTACTTC. The chain is built from TRBV9 and TRBJ2-7; 8 bases agree with TRBD2. This CDR3 spans 15 amino acids. Germline V gene data show CDR1 as SGDLS and CDR2 as YYNGEE. V shed 1 base, J shed 7 bases, and the junction held 10 bases outside the gene matches.

The rearrangement uses TRBV2 and TRBJ2-1; 9 positions agree with TRBD2. V shed 6 bases, J shed 8 bases, and the junction held 11 bases outside the gene matches. The CDR3 loop spans 15 amino acids. CDR1 and CDR2 from the germline V gene are SNHLY and FYNNEI. This chain's CDR3 is CASSPGASGTYEQFF. CDR3 DNA: TGTGCCAGCAGCCCCGGGGCTAGCGGGACCTATGAGCAGTTCTTC. Looking up the rest from reference TRBV2 and TRBJ2-1 gives the full variable domain: EPEVTQTPSHQVTQMGQEVILRCVPISNHLYFYWYRQILGQKVEFLVSFYNNEISEKSEIFDDQFSVERPDGSNFTLKIRSTKLEDSAMYFCASSPGASGTYEQFFGPGTRLTVL.

This chain links TRBV15 with TRBJ2-3; D might be TRBD2 (6 bases). CDR1 and CDR2 from the germline V gene are LNHNV and YYDKDF (reference sequence). The V gene lost 0 bases and the J gene lost 0 bases, with 19 bases spanning the gap. The CDR3 is 19 residues long. CDR3 sequence: CATSRDLGGDLTSTDTQYF. CDR3 coding DNA: TGTGCCACCAGCAGAGACCTCGGGGGAGACTTAACTAGCACAGATACGCAGTATTTT.

This clone showed up just a few times. V gene TRBV2 combines with J gene TRBJ2-1; D ambiguous. The CDR3 contains 14 residues. Germline assignment: CDR1 SNHLY and CDR2 FYNNEI. Between the trimmed V and J ends, which lost 3 bases and 4 bases, there was a span of 10 bases. CDR3 nucleotide sequence: TGTGCCAGCAGTGAGGTTGGGCAATACAATGAGCAGTTCTTC. This codes for CASSEVGQYNEQFF.

The CDR3 coding sequence is TGTGCCAGCAGCTTGATGGGGGAGGCGACCCACGAGCAGTACTTC. It yields the protein CASSLMGEATHEQYF. This rearrangement joins TRBV7-2 to TRBJ2-7, with D maybe TRBD2 (6 bases). The CDR3 is 15 residues long. Trimming left V 3 bases short and J 5 bases short, with 17 bases between. Germline V lookup: CDR1 SGHTA, CDR2 FQGNSA. Combining the CDR3 with reference TRBV7-2 and TRBJ2-7 gives the whole variable domain GAGVSQSPSNKVTEKGKDVELRCDPISGHTALYWYRQSLGQGLEFLIYFQGNSAPDKSGLPSDRFSAERTGGSVSTLTIQRTQQEDSAVYLCASSLMGEATHEQYFGPGTRLTVT.

There are a few counts of this clone. The V and J genes are TRBV3-1 (or the pseudogene TRBV3-2) and TRBJ2-5, with 7 nucleotides matching TRBD2. The trim removed 5 bases at V and 0 bases at J, leaving 3 bases unmatched. This CDR3 spans 14 amino acids. CDR1 LGHDT and CDR2 YNNKEL come from the germline V gene (reference sequence). This chain's CDR3 is CASSYGGNQETQYF. The CDR3 DNA reads TGTGCCAGCAGCTACGGGGGGAACCAAGAGACCCAGTACTTC.

This clone was counted a few times. CDR3: CASSPQGAQGYTF. The CDR3 DNA follows: TGTGCCAGCAGCCCCCAGGGGGCGCAAGGCTACACCTTC. The chain carries TRBV7-2 and TRBJ1-2, with 8 bases aligning to TRBD1. The length of the CDR3 is 13 residues. The V segment lost 5 bases and the J segment 8 bases; nucleotides outside the gene matches: 7. Germline V gene lookup returns CDR1 SGHTA and CDR2 FQGNSA. Full variable domain (remainder filled in from reference TRBV7-2 and TRBJ1-2): GAGVSQSPSNKVTEKGKDVELRCDPISGHTALYWYRQSLGQGLEFLIYFQGNSAPDKSGLPSDRFSAERTGGSVSTLTIQRTQQEDSAVYLCASSPQGAQGYTFGSGTRLTVV.

This chain joins TRBV4-2 and TRBJ2-1; possibly TRBD2 for D (6 bases). The V gene lost 0 bases and the J gene lost 0 bases, with 12 bases spanning the gap. Germline V gives CDR1 LGHNA, CDR2 YNFKEQ. The CDR3 is made up of 17 amino acids. CDR3 sequence: CASSQEVAGSSYNEQFF. In nucleotides, the CDR3 is TGTGCCAGCAGCCAAGAGGTGGCGGGGAGCTCCTACAATGAGCAGTTCTTC.

This clone was seen once. The gene calls are TRBV28 and TRBJ1-5; tentatively, D is TRBD1 (6 bases). CDR1 MDHEN and CDR2 SYDVKM come from the germline V gene. CDR3 size: 15 residues. V dropped 6 bases and J dropped 3 bases, with 15 bases sitting between them. The CDR3 DNA reads as TGTGCCAGCAGACAGGGCCCTGGTCCCAATCAGCCCCAGCATTTT. Protein sequence: CASRQGPGPNQPQHF.

This chain joins TRBV25-1 and TRBJ1-1; D ambiguous. This CDR3 spans 13 amino acids. Trimming removed 9 bases at V and 1 base at J, with 12 bases between. Germline V CDR1 and CDR2: MGHDK, SYGVNS. Here the CDR3 reads CASLGGRNTEAFF. CDR3 sequence (DNA): TGTGCCAGTCTCGGTGGGAGGAACACTGAAGCTTTCTTT. The full variable domain, completed using reference TRBV25-1 and TRBJ1-1, is EADIYQTPRYLVIGTGKKITLECSQTMGHDKMYWYQQDPGMELHLIHYSYGVNSTEKGDLSSESTVSRIRTEHFPLTLESARPSHTSQYLCASLGGRNTEAFFGQGTRLTVV.

This chain connects TRBV4-1 to TRBJ1-5, with TRBD1 identical over 10 bases. The CDR3 is 16 amino acids. From germline, CDR1 is MGHRA and CDR2 YSYEKL. J gave up 1 base and V 4 bases, and 4 bases lay outside the gene matches. As DNA, the CDR3 is TGCGCCAGCAGCCCGGGACAGGGGCCGAGCAATCAGCCCCAGCATTTT. Its translation: CASSPGQGPSNQPQHF.

This sequence joins TRBV19 and TRBJ2-5, with TRBD2 as a possible D gene (6 bases). This CDR3 has 13 residues. From germline, CDR1 is LNHDA and CDR2 SQIVND (reference sequence). The V gene lost 4 bases and the J gene lost 9 bases, with 15 bases spanning the gap. The CDR3 DNA sequence: TGTGCCAGTAGTACACAACCTCCGGGGGCCCAGTACTTC. Translated, it gives CASSTQPPGAQYF.

This rearrangement joins TRBV30 to TRBJ2-7, with TRBD1 matching over 8 bases. Germline CDR1 and CDR2: GTSNPN and SVGIG (reference sequence). The CDR3 has 14 residues. J gave up 3 bases and V 0 bases, and 4 bases lay outside the gene matches. The CDR3 is CAWSVGGTGYEQYF. The DNA of the CDR3 is TGTGCCTGGAGTGTTGGGGGGACAGGCTACGAGCAGTACTTC.

V usage is TRBV20-1 and J usage is TRBJ1-2, with TRBD1 as a possible D gene (5 bases). Per the germline V gene, CDR1 is DFQATT and CDR2 is SNEGSKA (reference sequence). The CDR3 is made up of 14 amino acids. Trimming took off 3 bases at V and 4 bases at J, with 15 bases between the two ends. The CDR3 DNA is TGCAGTGCTAGTAGCACAGGCGTTAGCTATGGCTACACCTTC. Translation gives CSASSTGVSYGYTF.

The chain links TRBV5-1 to TRBJ2-1; 10 positions agree with TRBD1. This CDR3 has 16 residues. V gave up 1 base and J gave up 5 bases; unmatched junction bases: 6. Germline CDR1 and CDR2: SGHRS and YFSETQ. CDR3 in amino acids: CASSLQGTGVNNEQFF. The DNA of the CDR3 is TGCGCCAGCAGCTTGCAAGGGACAGGGGTAAACAATGAGCAGTTCTTC.

V gene TRBV19 combines with J gene TRBJ1-1; weak D call: TRBD1 (6 bases). V shed 5 bases and J shed 7 bases, with 20 bases lying between them. CDR3 size: 15 residues. Germline loops: CDR1 LNHDA, CDR2 SQIVND (reference sequence). The CDR3 region is CASSATGTRGSEAFF. The CDR3 DNA sequence: TGTGCCAGTAGTGCCACAGGGACGAGGGGGAGTGAAGCTTTCTTT.

The CDR3 here is CASRPDRANQPQHF. The CDR3 nucleotides are TGTGCCAGCAGACCTGACAGGGCCAATCAGCCCCAGCATTTT. The chain employs TRBV6-2 or TRBV6-3 and TRBJ1-5; 7 positions agree with TRBD1. J was trimmed by 3 bases and V by 6 bases; bases with no gene match: 5. The CDR3 has 14 amino acids. Germline V CDR1 and CDR2: MNHEY, SVGEGT.

The V call is TRBV3-1 (or the pseudogene TRBV3-2), the J call TRBJ2-5, with 7 bases fitting TRBD2. The germline V gene encodes CDR1 LGHDT and CDR2 YNNKEL (reference sequence). There are 18 residues in the CDR3. The V and J ends lost 4 bases and 0 bases, in that order; junction bases with no gene match: 14. CDR3 loop: CASSPLPLSGGNQETQYF. The DNA of the CDR3 is TGTGCCAGCAGCCCACTCCCCTTATCGGGAGGAAACCAAGAGACCCAGTACTTC.

This clone showed up just a few times. The chain uses TRBV30 and TRBJ2-7, with 7 bases lining up with TRBD1. The trim removed 7 bases at V and 2 bases at J, leaving 2 bases unmatched. The CDR3 length is 11 residues. From germline, CDR1 is GTSNPN and CDR2 SVGIG (reference sequence). CDR3 nucleotides: TGTGCCTCCGGGACAGCCTACGAGCAGTACTTC. It translates to CASGTAYEQYF.

Regarding this clone: Sequence at one end of the junction differs from germline and may be a read error. The rearrangement links TRBV28 to TRBJ2-5; 7 bases agree with TRBD1. This CDR3 region has 15 residues. Germline CDR1 is MDHEN and CDR2 is SYDVKM. The CDR3 DNA follows: TGTGCCCGCAGTCCATTCGGGACAGCGAGAGAGACCCAGTACTTC. It yields the protein CARSPFGTARETQYF.

V usage is TRBV7-2 and J usage is TRBJ2-2; 9 bases fit TRBD1. This CDR3 region has 16 residues. Germline V gene data show CDR1 as SGHTA and CDR2 as FQGNSA. V was pared by 4 bases and J by 0 bases, with 3 bases of the junction left unmatched. Here the CDR3 DNA reads TGTGCCAGCAGCTCACGGACAGGGGCGAACACCGGGGAGCTGTTTTTT. As protein: CASSSRTGANTGELFF.

The V and J genes are TRBV6-6 and TRBJ2-1; the match to TRBD2 covers 7 bases. The ends lost 6 bases at V and 4 bases at J; junction bases unmatched: 12. This CDR3 spans 16 amino acids. Germline V CDR1 and CDR2: MNHNY, SVGAGI (reference sequence). The CDR3, as DNA: TGTGCCAGCAGCCACGGGGGGACGGATGATTACAATGAGCAGTTCTTC. It specifies CASSHGGTDDYNEQFF.